These 14 T cell receptor beta chains originate from one sample sequenced in a study of cytomegalovirus exposure and HLA in healthy donors. Primers included in the PCR were 60 Vbeta and 13 Jbeta primers. Here immunoSEQ multiplex PCR was the method, and the copy in TCRdb shows in-frame clones only, minus some. The sample carries around 150,000 clones, roughly three quarters recorded once. Sequenced material: PBMCs. The source is a man between 60 and 70 years old in good health and CMV-seronegative.

The rearrangement links TRBV5-1 to TRBJ1-1; TRBD1 is a possible D gene (5 bases). The germline V gene has CDR1 SGHRS and CDR2 YFSETQ. Trimming removed 6 bases at V and 0 bases at J, with 6 bases between. This CDR3 is 12 amino acids long. The CDR3 DNA reads as TGCGCCAGCAAAGGGGTGAACACTGAAGCTTTCTTT. Amino acid sequence: CASKGVNTEAFF.

This clone was detected a few times. The chain employs TRBV6-1 and TRBJ2-7; weak D call: TRBD1 (6 bases). With 6 bases removed from V and 3 bases from J, the gap between germline ends came to 9 bases. Germline loops: CDR1 MNHNS, CDR2 SASEGT. CDR3 length: 12 residues. CDR3 region: CASRTGSYEQYF. The CDR3 DNA sequence: TGTGCCAGCAGAACAGGGAGCTACGAGCAGTACTTC.

The chain is built from TRBV5-1 and TRBJ2-1; D might be TRBD1 (6 bases). Germline V CDR1 and CDR2: SGHRS, YFSETQ. V shed 0 bases and J shed 7 bases, with 11 bases lying between them. This CDR3 contains 14 residues. The CDR3 DNA reads TGCGCCAGCAGCTTGGAGGGGGACGGGAATGAGCAGTTCTTC. It translates to CASSLEGDGNEQFF. Filled out from reference TRBV5-1 and TRBJ2-1, the complete variable domain reads KAGVTQTPRYLIKTRGQQVTLSCSPISGHRSVSWYQQTPGQGLQFLFEYFSETQRNKGNFPGRFSGRQFSNSRSEMNVSTLELGDSALYLCASSLEGDGNEQFFGPGTRLTVL.

The genes are TRBV6-1 and TRBJ2-6; TRBD1 matches 9 bases. Germline V gene data show CDR1 as MNHNS and CDR2 as SASEGT. The CDR3 runs to 16 residues. V dropped 3 bases and J dropped 4; count of bases not matched to a gene: 4. The CDR3 coding sequence is TGTGCCAGCAGTGAGACAGGGGGTTCAGGGGCCAACGTCCTGACTTTC. Its protein product is CASSETGGSGANVLTF.

The chain uses TRBV30 and TRBJ1-1, with D perhaps TRBD1 (5 bases). The V and J ends lost 0 bases and 4 bases respectively, with 12 bases between them. This CDR3 comprises 14 residues. Germline CDR1 reads GTSNPN; CDR2 reads SVGIG (reference sequence). The CDR3 sequence is CAWSVGGDGTEAFF. CDR3 coding DNA: TGTGCCTGGAGTGTGGGGGGGGACGGCACTGAAGCTTTCTTT.

The chain carries TRBV9 and TRBJ2-7, with no clear D. The length of the CDR3 is 16 residues. Germline V gene lookup returns CDR1 SGDLS and CDR2 YYNGEE. Trimming stripped 0 bases from V and 0 bases from J, with 13 bases between. CDR3 amino acids: CASSVGSSTNSYEQYF. CDR3 DNA: TGTGCCAGCAGCGTAGGTAGCAGTACTAACTCCTACGAGCAGTACTTC.

The V call is TRBV25-1, the J call TRBJ1-1, with TRBD1 matching over 8 bases. The CDR3 sequence is 14 residues long. Germline V gives CDR1 MGHDK, CDR2 SYGVNS. CDR3: CEWAPTGGDTEAFF. The CDR3 DNA is TGTGAGTGGGCGCCAACAGGGGGGGACACTGAAGCTTTCTTT.

V is TRBV9 and J is TRBJ1-1, with D possibly being TRBD1 (6 bases). Trimming removed 0 bases at V and 7 bases at J, with 13 bases between. This CDR3 contains 14 residues. In germline, CDR1 is SGDLS, CDR2 YYNGEE. The DNA of the CDR3 is TGTGCCAGCAGCGTAGCTTCGACAGGCCGTGAAGCTTTCTTT. This encodes CASSVASTGREAFF.

The genes are TRBV30 and TRBJ2-2, with 10 bases that match TRBD1. The CDR3 has 16 amino acids. Looked up from germline, CDR1 is GTSNPN and CDR2 is SVGIG (reference sequence). With 0 bases clipped from V and 6 bases from J, the junction kept 7 bases outside the gene matches. CDR3 residues: CAWSVRRTGGSGELFF. In DNA form, the CDR3 reads TGTGCCTGGAGTGTACGGCGGACAGGGGGTTCCGGGGAGCTGTTTTTT.

The rearrangement links TRBV7-9 to TRBJ1-1, with D uncertain. Germline V gene data show CDR1 as SEHNR and CDR2 as FQNEAQ (reference sequence). Trimming removed 2 bases at V and 1 base at J, with 5 bases between. CDR3 length: 13 amino acids. In DNA, the CDR3 is TGTGCCAGCAGCTTACCGGGGAACACTGAAGCTTTCTTT. Its translation is CASSLPGNTEAFF.

V and J are TRBV7-2 and TRBJ2-3, with TRBD2 as a possible D gene (5 bases). Deletions cut 2 bases from V and 2 bases from J, with 14 bases between. This CDR3 spans 16 amino acids. The germline gives CDR1 SGHTA, CDR2 FQGNSA. DNA for the CDR3: TGTGCCAGCAGCTTATACCCCGGGATCGCCACAGATACGCAGTATTTT. This encodes CASSLYPGIATDTQYF. The whole variable domain, filled in from reference TRBV7-2 and TRBJ2-3, reads GAGVSQSPSNKVTEKGKDVELRCDPISGHTALYWYRQSLGQGLEFLIYFQGNSAPDKSGLPSDRFSAERTGGSVSTLTIQRTQQEDSAVYLCASSLYPGIATDTQYFGPGTRLTVL.

The V gene is TRBV2, the J gene TRBJ2-3; TRBD2 might be the D (5 bases). V shed 6 bases and J shed 6 bases, with 10 bases lying between them. CDR1 is SNHLY and CDR2 is FYNNEI in the germline V gene. The CDR3 spans 12 residues. The CDR3 DNA reads TGTGCCAGCAGGGAGGAAGGGGATACGCAGTATTTT. The encoded protein is CASREEGDTQYF.

This chain connects TRBV19 to TRBJ2-7; 7 bases map to TRBD1. The germline CDR1 and CDR2 sequences are LNHDA and SQIVND (reference sequence). CDR3 size: 16 residues. Trimming removed 3 bases from V and 6 bases from J; junction bases left unmatched: 14. CDR3 sequence (DNA): TGTGCCAGTAGTATGATGGCAGGGGGAATCTGGGCCGAGCAGTACTTC. It yields the protein CASSMMAGGIWAEQYF.

V gene TRBV7-3 combines with J gene TRBJ2-7; D remains ambiguous. Trimming shortened V by 2 bases and J by 2 bases, and 7 bases separated the two germline ends. Per germline, CDR1 SGHTA and CDR2 FQGTGA. This CDR3 spans 13 amino acids. The CDR3 region is CASSLHPAYEQYF. The CDR3 nucleotides read TGTGCCAGCAGCTTACACCCAGCCTACGAGCAGTACTTC.